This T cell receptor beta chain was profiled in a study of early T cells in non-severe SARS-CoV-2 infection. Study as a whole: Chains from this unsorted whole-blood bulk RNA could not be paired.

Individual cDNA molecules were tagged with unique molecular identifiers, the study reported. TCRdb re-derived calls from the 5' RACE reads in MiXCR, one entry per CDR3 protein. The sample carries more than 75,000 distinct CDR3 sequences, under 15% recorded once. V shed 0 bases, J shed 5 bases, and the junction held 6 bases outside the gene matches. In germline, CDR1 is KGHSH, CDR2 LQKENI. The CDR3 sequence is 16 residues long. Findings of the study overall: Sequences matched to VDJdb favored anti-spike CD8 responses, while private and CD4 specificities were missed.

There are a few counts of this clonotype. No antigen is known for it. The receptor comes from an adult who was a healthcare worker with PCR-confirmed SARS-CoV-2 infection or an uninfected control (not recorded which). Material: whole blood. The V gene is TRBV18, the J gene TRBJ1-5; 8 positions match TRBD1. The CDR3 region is CASSPPGTGTHQPQHF. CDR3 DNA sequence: TGTGCCAGCTCACCACCCGGGACAGGTACTCATCAGCCCCAGCATTTT.